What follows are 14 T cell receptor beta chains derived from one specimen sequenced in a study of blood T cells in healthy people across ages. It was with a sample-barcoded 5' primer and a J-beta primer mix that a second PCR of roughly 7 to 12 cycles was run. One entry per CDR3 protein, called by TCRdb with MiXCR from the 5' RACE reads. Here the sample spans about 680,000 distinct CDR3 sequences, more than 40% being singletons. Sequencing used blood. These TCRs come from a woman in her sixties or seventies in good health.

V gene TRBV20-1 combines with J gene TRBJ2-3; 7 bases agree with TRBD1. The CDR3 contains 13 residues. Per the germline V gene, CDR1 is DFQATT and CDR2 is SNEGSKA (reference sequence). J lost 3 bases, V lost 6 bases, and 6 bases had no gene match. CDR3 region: CSAERGRTDTQYF. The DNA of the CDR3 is TGCAGTGCCGAAAGGGGGCGAACAGATACGCAGTATTTT.

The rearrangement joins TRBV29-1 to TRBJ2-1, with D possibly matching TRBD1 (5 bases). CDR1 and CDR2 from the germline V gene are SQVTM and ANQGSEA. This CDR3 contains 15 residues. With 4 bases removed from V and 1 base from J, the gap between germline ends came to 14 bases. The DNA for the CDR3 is TGCAGCGTTGGGGGCACCGGGTGGTCCTACAATGAGCAGTTCTTC. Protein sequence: CSVGGTGWSYNEQFF.

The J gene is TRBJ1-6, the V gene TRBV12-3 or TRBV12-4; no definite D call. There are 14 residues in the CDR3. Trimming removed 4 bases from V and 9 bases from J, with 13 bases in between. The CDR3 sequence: CASSSGLESSPLHF. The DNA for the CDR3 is TGTGCCAGCAGTTCCGGATTGGAGAGTTCACCCCTCCACTTT.

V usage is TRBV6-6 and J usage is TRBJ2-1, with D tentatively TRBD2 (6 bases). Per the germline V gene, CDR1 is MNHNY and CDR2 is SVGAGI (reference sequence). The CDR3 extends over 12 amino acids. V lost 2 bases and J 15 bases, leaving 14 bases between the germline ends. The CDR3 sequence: CASSYPGGPTFF. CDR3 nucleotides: TGTGCCAGCAGTTACCCCGGGGGTCCTACGTTCTTC.

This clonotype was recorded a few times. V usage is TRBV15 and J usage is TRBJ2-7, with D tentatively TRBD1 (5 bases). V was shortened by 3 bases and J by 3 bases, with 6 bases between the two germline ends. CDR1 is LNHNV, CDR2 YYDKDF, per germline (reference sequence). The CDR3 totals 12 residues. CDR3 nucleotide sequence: TGTGCCACCAGCAGCGACAGCTACGAGCAGTACTTC. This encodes CATSSDSYEQYF.

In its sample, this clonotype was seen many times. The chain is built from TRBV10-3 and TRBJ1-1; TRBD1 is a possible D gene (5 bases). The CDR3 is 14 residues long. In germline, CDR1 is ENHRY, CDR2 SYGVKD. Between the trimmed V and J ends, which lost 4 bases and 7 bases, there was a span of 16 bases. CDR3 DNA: TGTGCCATCAGTGGAGTCGGGGGAGAGGGTGAAGCTTTCTTT. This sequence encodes CAISGVGGEGEAFF.

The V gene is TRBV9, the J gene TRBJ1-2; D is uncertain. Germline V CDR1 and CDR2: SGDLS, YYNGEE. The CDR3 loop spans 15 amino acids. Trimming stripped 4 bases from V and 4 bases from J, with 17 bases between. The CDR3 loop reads CASSPQSSLGYGYTF. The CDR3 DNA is TGTGCCAGCAGCCCACAGAGCTCGCTGGGCTATGGCTACACCTTC.

CDR3 coding DNA: TGCAGCGTTAAACAGGATCGTAATTCACCCCTCCACTTT. This translates into CSVKQDRNSPLHF. The chain employs TRBV29-1 and TRBJ1-6, with D possibly matching TRBD1 (5 bases). The V end was cut by 5 bases, the J end by 6 bases, with 11 bases between. Germline lookup yields CDR1 SQVTM and CDR2 ANQGSEA. CDR3 length equals 13 residues. The whole variable domain, filled in from reference TRBV29-1 and TRBJ1-6, reads SAVISQKPSRDICQRGTSLTIQCQVDSQVTMMFWYRQQPGQSLTLIATANQGSEATYESGFVIDKFPISRPNLTFSTLTVSNMSPEDSSIYLCSVKQDRNSPLHFGNGTRLTVT.

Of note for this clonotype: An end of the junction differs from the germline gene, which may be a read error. Here the CDR3 reads CASSASSGVPSYNEQSF. As DNA, the CDR3 is TGCGCCAGCAGCGCAAGTTCGGGAGTGCCTTCCTACAATGAGCAGTCCTTC. J is TRBJ2-1 and V is TRBV5-1; a possible D gene is TRBD2 (6 bases). Per germline, CDR1 SGHRS and CDR2 YFSETQ. This CDR3 comprises 17 residues.

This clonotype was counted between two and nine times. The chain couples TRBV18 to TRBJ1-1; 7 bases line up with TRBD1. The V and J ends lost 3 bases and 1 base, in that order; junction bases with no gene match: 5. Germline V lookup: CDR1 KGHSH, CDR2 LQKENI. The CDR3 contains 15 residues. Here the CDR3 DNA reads TGTGCCAGCTCACCGCGACAGGGCCCGAACACTGAAGCTTTCTTT. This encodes CASSPRQGPNTEAFF.

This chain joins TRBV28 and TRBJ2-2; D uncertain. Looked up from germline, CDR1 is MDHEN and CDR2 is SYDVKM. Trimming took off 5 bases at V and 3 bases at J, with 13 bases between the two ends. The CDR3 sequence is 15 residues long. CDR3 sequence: CASSPSPSYTGELFF. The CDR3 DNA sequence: TGTGCCAGCAGTCCATCACCCAGCTACACCGGGGAGCTGTTTTTT.

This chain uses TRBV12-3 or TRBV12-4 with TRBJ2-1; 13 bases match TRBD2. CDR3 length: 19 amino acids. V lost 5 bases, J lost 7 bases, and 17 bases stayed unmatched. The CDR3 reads CASSIRTSGRTKSRNEQFF. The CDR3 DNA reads TGTGCCAGCAGTATAAGGACTAGCGGGAGAACGAAATCTAGGAATGAGCAGTTCTTC.

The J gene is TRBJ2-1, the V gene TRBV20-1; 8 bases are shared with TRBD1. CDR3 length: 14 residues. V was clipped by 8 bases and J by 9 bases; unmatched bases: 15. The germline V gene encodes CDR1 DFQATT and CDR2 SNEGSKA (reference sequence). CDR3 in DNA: TGCAGTCCCGTTGGGACAGGAGGATTGATTGAGCAGTTCTTC. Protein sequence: CSPVGTGGLIEQFF.

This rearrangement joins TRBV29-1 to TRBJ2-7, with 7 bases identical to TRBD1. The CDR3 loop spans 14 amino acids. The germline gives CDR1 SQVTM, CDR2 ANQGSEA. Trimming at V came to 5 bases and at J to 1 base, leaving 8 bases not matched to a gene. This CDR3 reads CSVTGTVESYEQYF. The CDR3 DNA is TGCAGCGTTACCGGGACAGTTGAATCCTACGAGCAGTACTTC.